This T cell receptor beta chain was sequenced in a study of beta chain features in type 1 diabetes. Study information: When patients were set against healthy donors, age, gender and cell yields were similar.

Via CD45RO/CCR7/CD25/CD127/CD95/CD27, cells of the CD4+ naive, central memory, regulatory and stem cell-like memory subsets were sorted. As every portion of the isolated RNA was reverse transcribed, the sequencing read expressed TCRB transcripts. Data came from immunoSEQ multiplex PCR; TCRdb stores just in-frame clones and leaves some out. The data hold 300,000 to 350,000 clones, with approximately 9.7% observed a single time. Study findings and constraints: Shorter TCRB CDR3s, moderately but significantly so, were found in Type 1 diabetes patients in all four CD4+ subsets.

This CDR3 spans 15 amino acids. Trimming took off 4 bases at V and 2 bases at J, with 13 bases between the two ends. Germline-derived CDR1 and CDR2 are MNHNY and SVGAGI (reference sequence). Concerning this clone: No antigen is known for it.

Sample: central memory CD4+ T cells from blood. The chain recombines TRBV6-6 with TRBJ2-3; tentative D call: TRBD1 (6 bases). The receptor was derived from a man aged 25-45 years with type 1 diabetes. CDR3 amino acids: CASSSGQSITDTQYF. The DNA of the CDR3 is TGTGCCAGCAGTTCGGGACAATCGATCACAGATACGCAGTATTTT.